This T cell receptor (beta chain) was profiled in a study of blood T cell repertoires in COVID-19 (dated by TCRdb to about 2020). As for the study more broadly: The collaborator samples originated in the United States, Italy and Spain and spanned the acute and convalescent phases of COVID-19. The prospective study material was composed of cDNA or gDNA derived from T cells, B-cell-depleted T cells, or PBMCs. The dataset comprised deeply sampled blood TCRbeta repertoires from subjects exposed to, actively infected with, or recovered from COVID-19. The repertoires were made available in a free public database intended to serve as a resource for research on the immune response to SARS-CoV-2. Samples came from the ongoing ImmuneRACE study (first 160 participants) plus 1,254 subjects from 6 global collaborators. The sample metadata nearly always contained a de-identified subject ID, COVID-19 status, age in years and sex. Where available, HLA class I and class II types were obtained from metadata supplied by the sample provider rather than from assay-based typing.

This clone was picked up one time. Its cognate antigen has yet to be identified. One base away there is no much larger clone; base qualities are not given. What the study reported, not specific to this receptor: Clinical and demographic metadata were provided uncurated, with the amount varying by source and participant.

TCRbeta CDR3 regions were amplified from genomic DNA using the immunoSEQ Assay, a bias-controlled multiplex PCR. The study's processing was this. Within the assay, amplification of reference gene primers was used to estimate how many nucleated cells each sample contained. To quantify the absolute abundance of each unique TCRbeta CDR3 rearrangement, sequence reads were collapsed and filtered. For each sample, productive Simpson clonality was calculated as the square root of Simpson's diversity index over productive rearrangements. Entries here come from immuneACCESS through TCRdb and include only in-frame sequences with V and J called. Some clones fail to appear in such tables; in the studies checked, an unresolved V gene covers under half of the shortfall, and the cause of the remainder is unknown. That table is the source of V, J and clone size, and D and trimming were worked out from the DNA. In this sample the table shows roughly 200,000 clones, about nine tenths of which occur a single time. Clones ranked in the top ten supply approximately 7% of the sample.

The germline V gene (reference sequence) sets CDR1 to GTSNPN and CDR2 to SVGIG. Spanning cysteine to phenylalanine, the CDR3 consists of 13 amino acids. The retained sequence is limited to the CDR3, 39 bases, with the frame set at the first base. V lost 2 bases and J lost 0 bases; the stretch between them is 4 bases long. The collaborating institutions used their own protocols to collect whole blood in K2EDTA tubes. For TCRbeta analysis, collaborator samples were shipped as frozen whole blood, as isolated PBMCs, or as DNA extracted from either sample type. The chain joins TRBV30 to TRBJ1-4; the D gene lacks a confident call. The sequence was collected from a middle-aged man with acute or convalescent COVID-19. Sequencing was done on a sample of peripheral blood. The CDR3 region reads CAWSFSTNEKLFF. In nucleotides, the sequence is TGTGCCTGGAGTTTCTCAACTAATGAAAAACTGTTTTTT. Outside the CDR3, residues come from the reference TRBV30 and TRBJ1-4 proteins, so the full variable domain is: SQTIHQWPATLVQPVGSPLSLECTVEGTSNPNLYWYRQAAGRGLQLLFYSVGIGQISSEVPQNLSASRPQDRQFILSSKKLLLSDSGFYLCAWSFSTNEKLFFGSGTQLSVL.